This is a list of T cell receptor beta chains from one sample in a study of T cell changes during pregnancy in multiple sclerosis. TCRdb's copy holds only in-frame clones and misses some; the assay was immunoSEQ multiplex PCR. The sample includes roughly 40,000 clones, roughly 93% of them seen just once. This sample comprised CD4+ T cells from peripheral blood mononuclear cells, obtained before pregnancy. These receptors came from a female donor with multiple sclerosis, enrolled in a pregnancy study. The CDR3 runs from the conserved cysteine through the conserved F or W. The D gene is left open where the match is weak. The size of a clone is reported for some rows only, either as once, few or many, or as a class for expanded clones.

J: TRBJ2-3; D: .; size: few; V: TRBV6-1; CDR3: CASSESGLHTDTQYF; DNA: TGTGCCAGCAGTGAATCTGGACTCCACACAGATACGCAGTATTTT
J: TRBJ2-5; D: TRBD2; size: few; V: TRBV7-8; CDR3: CASSQVTSGRAKETQYF; DNA: TGTGCCAGCAGCCAGGTGACTAGCGGGAGGGCCAAGGAGACCCAGTACTTC
J: TRBJ2-7; D: TRBD2; size: .; V: TRBV5-1; CDR3: CASSPRTSESYEQYF; DNA: TGCGCCAGCAGTCCCCGGACTAGCGAGTCCTACGAGCAGTACTTC
J: TRBJ2-7; D: .; size: .; V: TRBV29-1; CDR3: CSVERAGSPPYF; DNA: TGCAGCGTTGAGCGGGCCGGGTCGCCGCCGTACTTC
J: TRBJ2-5; D: .; size: .; V: TRBV29-1; CDR3: CSVGGVRGETQYF; DNA: TGCAGCGTTGGAGGGGTTAGGGGGGAGACCCAGTACTTC
J: TRBJ2-1; D: .; size: .; V: TRBV5-1; CDR3: CASSPTGGNSYNEQFF; DNA: TGCGCCAGCAGCCCTACCGGCGGTAACTCCTACAATGAGCAGTTCTTC
J: TRBJ1-4; D: TRBD1; size: .; V: TRBV5-1; CDR3: CASSSGTDNEKLFF; DNA: TGCGCCAGCAGCTCCGGGACAGACAATGAAAAACTGTTTTTT
J: TRBJ2-3; D: TRBD2; size: .; V: TRBV6-4; CDR3: CASSDSVGGPTDTQYF; DNA: TGTGCCAGCAGTGACTCGGTGGGAGGGCCTACAGATACGCAGTATTTT
J: TRBJ2-1; D: .; size: .; V: TRBV7-2; CDR3: CASSPGSYNEQFF; DNA: TGTGCCAGCAGCCCCGGCTCCTACAATGAGCAGTTCTTC
J: TRBJ2-1; D: TRBD1; size: .; V: TRBV28; CDR3: CASSFADRGNEQFF; DNA: TGTGCCAGCAGTTTCGCCGACAGGGGGAATGAGCAGTTCTTC
J: TRBJ2-2; D: .; size: .; V: TRBV19; CDR3: CASSIRGGELFF; DNA: TGTGCCAGTAGTATAAGGGGCGGGGAGCTGTTTTTT
J: TRBJ2-1; D: TRBD2; size: .; V: TRBV7-3; CDR3: CASSLFLAGANEQFF; DNA: TGTGCCAGCAGCTTATTTCTAGCGGGGGCCAATGAGCAGTTCTTC
J: TRBJ2-3; D: TRBD1; size: .; V: TRBV19; CDR3: CASQRQGTDTQYF; DNA: TGTGCCAGCCAGAGACAGGGTACAGATACGCAGTATTTT
J: TRBJ2-5; D: TRBD1; size: .; V: TRBV5-3; CDR3: CARSCRDREWETQYF; DNA: TGTGCCAGAAGCTGCCGGGACAGAGAGTGGGAGACCCAGTACTTC
J: TRBJ1-5; D: TRBD1; size: once; V: TRBV6-6; CDR3: CASSYPTGAGNQPQHF; DNA: TGTGCCAGCAGTTACCCCACAGGGGCCGGCAATCAGCCCCAGCATTTT
J: TRBJ1-3; D: .; size: once; V: TRBV11-2; CDR3: CASSLNRQGNTIYF; DNA: TGTGCCAGCAGCTTAAACCGACAGGGAAACACCATATATTTT
J: TRBJ2-7; D: .; size: few; V: TRBV9; CDR3: CASSVDPKGYEQYF; DNA: TGTGCCAGCAGCGTAGATCCTAAGGGGTACGAGCAGTACTTC
J: TRBJ1-2; D: .; size: .; V: TRBV28; CDR3: CASNSGQPYGYTF; DNA: TGTGCCAGCAATTCCGGACAGCCCTATGGCTACACCTTC
J: TRBJ2-7; D: .; size: .; V: TRBV6-1; CDR3: CASSEGSREQYF; DNA: TGTGCCAGCAGTGAAGGCTCCAGAGAGCAGTACTTC
J: TRBJ2-4; D: .; size: .; V: TRBV6-5; CDR3: CASSPGFKNIQYF; DNA: TGTGCCAGCAGTCCAGGGTTCAAAAACATTCAGTACTTC
J: TRBJ2-1; D: .; size: .; V: TRBV19; CDR3: CASSPGAHNEQFF; DNA: TGTGCCAGTAGCCCAGGGGCCCACAATGAGCAGTTCTTC
J: TRBJ2-7; D: TRBD2; size: .; V: TRBV27; CDR3: CASSYREGPWEQYF; DNA: TGTGCCAGCAGTTACCGGGAGGGGCCATGGGAGCAGTACTTC
J: TRBJ2-5; D: .; size: .; V: TRBV28; CDR3: CASSSTGTYQETQYF; DNA: TGTGCCAGCAGTTCCACCGGGACTTATCAAGAGACCCAGTACTTC
J: TRBJ2-6; D: .; size: .; V: TRBV19; CDR3: CASSVIGQGISGANVLTF; DNA: TGTGCCAGTAGTGTAATTGGGCAGGGAATCTCTGGGGCCAACGTCCTGACTTTC
J: TRBJ2-1; D: .; size: .; V: TRBV25-1; CDR3: CASSDSPPGDKGEQFF; DNA: TGTGCCAGCAGTGATTCCCCGCCAGGGGACAAGGGTGAGCAGTTCTTC
J: TRBJ1-1; D: .; size: .; V: TRBV5-1; CDR3: CASSSGLGLTMNTEAFF; DNA: TGCGCCAGCAGCTCTGGATTGGGGTTGACTATGAACACTGAAGCTTTCTTT